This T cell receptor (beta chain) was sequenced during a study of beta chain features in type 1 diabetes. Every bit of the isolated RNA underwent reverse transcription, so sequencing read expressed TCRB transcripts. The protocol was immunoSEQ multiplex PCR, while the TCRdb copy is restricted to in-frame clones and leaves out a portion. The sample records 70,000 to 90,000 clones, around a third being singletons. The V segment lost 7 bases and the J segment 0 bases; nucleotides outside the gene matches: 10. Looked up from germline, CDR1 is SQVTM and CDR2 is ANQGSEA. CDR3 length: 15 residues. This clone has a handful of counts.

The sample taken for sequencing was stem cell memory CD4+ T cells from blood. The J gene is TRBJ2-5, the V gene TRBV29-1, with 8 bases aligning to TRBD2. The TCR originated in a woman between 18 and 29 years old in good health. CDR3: CSAKSGGSHQETQYF. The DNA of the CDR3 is TGCAGCGCCAAAAGCGGGGGCTCCCACCAAGAGACCCAGTACTTC.